Sequencing of this T cell receptor (beta chain) was carried out in a study of cytomegalovirus exposure and HLA in healthy donors. This CDR3 has 15 residues. Per germline, CDR1 SGHTA and CDR2 FQGTGA. The trim removed 3 bases at V and 2 bases at J, leaving 5 bases unmatched. Study-wide points: A few CMV-associated chains were confirmed in vitro to be specific for CMV antigens. The investigators catalogued 150 or so TCR beta chains as cytomegalovirus-associated.

The primer mix had 60 Vbeta and 13 Jbeta primers. Measured with immunoSEQ multiplex PCR; TCRdb has only the in-frame clones, and not every one. The profile covers approximately 130,000 clones, with almost 85% appearing a single time and around 1.6% taken by the ten largest. Note on this clone: No antigen is known for it.

Donors had nominal health at sampling but likely had unrecorded immune exposures. The sample taken for sequencing was PBMCs. The J gene is TRBJ2-3, the V gene TRBV7-3; TRBD2 agrees at 7 bases. This receptor was taken from a woman under 30 in good health and CMV-seronegative. CDR3 coding DNA: TGTGCCAGCAGCTTCACGGGGGGATACACAGATACGCAGTATTTT. Its translation: CASSFTGGYTDTQYF.